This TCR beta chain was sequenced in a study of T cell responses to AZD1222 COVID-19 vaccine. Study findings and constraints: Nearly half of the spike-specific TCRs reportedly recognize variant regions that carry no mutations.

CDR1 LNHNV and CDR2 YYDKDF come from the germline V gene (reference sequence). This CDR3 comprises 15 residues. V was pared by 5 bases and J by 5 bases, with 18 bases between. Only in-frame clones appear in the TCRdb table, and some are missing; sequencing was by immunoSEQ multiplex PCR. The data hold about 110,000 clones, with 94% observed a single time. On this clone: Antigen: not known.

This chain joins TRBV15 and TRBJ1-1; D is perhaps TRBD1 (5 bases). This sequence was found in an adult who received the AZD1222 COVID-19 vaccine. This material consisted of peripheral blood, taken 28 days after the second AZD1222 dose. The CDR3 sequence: CATSALEGLWTEAFF. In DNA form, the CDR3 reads TGTGCCACCAGCGCCCTGGAGGGGCTCTGGACTGAAGCTTTCTTT.